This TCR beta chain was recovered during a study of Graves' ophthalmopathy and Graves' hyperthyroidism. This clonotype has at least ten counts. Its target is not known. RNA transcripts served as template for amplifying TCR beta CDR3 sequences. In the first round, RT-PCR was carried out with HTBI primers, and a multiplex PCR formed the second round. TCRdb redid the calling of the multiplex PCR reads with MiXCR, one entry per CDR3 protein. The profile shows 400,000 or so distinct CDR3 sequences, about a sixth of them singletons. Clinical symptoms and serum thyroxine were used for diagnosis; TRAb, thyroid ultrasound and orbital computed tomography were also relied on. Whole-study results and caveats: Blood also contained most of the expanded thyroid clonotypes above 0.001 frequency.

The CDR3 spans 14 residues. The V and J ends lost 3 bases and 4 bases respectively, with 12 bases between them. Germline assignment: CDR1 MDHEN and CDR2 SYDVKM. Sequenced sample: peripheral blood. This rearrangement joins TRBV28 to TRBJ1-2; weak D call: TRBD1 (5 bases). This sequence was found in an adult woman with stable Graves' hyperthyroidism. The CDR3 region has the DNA TGTGCCAGCAGTTTGGCGGGACGAGGCTATGGCTACACCTTC. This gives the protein CASSLAGRGYGYTF.